This is a list of T cell receptor beta chains from one sample in a study of cytomegalovirus exposure and HLA in healthy donors. Sequencing used immunoSEQ multiplex PCR; TCRdb keeps in-frame clones, though not all of them. The data show about 99,000 clones, over 60% seen once. The sequenced sample was PBMCs. These receptors were obtained from a man aged 55 to 69 in good health and CMV-seropositive. CDR3s include the opening cysteine and the closing phenylalanine or tryptophan. Fields, in order: V gene, clone size, J gene, D gene, CDR3 protein, CDR3 DNA. D genes are given only for firm matches. Clone size is given for some rows only: seen once, a few or many times, or a class if the clone is expanded.

>TRBV7-7|few|TRBJ2-2|TRBD1
CASSPRTGSASGELFF
TGTGCCAGCAGCCCAAGGACAGGGAGTGCATCCGGGGAGCTGTTTTTT
>TRBV18|NA|TRBJ1-6|TRBD1
CASSPIGQGAANSPLHF
TGTGCCAGCTCACCCATCGGACAGGGGGCTGCAAATTCACCCCTCCACTTT
>TRBV5-4|few|TRBJ1-1|NA
CASSSEGNTEAFF
TGTGCCAGCAGCTCCGAGGGGAACACTGAAGCTTTCTTT
>TRBV11-2|NA|TRBJ1-2|NA
CASSPGGYGYTF
TGTGCCAGCAGCCCCGGAGGCTATGGCTACACCTTC
>TRBV6-1|NA|TRBJ1-6|TRBD1
CASSERTGRSPLHF
TGTGCCAGCAGTGAAAGGACAGGGCGATCACCCCTCCACTTT
>TRBV7-9|NA|TRBJ1-1|NA
CASSRGQLKENTEAFF
TGTGCCAGCAGTCGCGGACAGTTGAAGGAGAACACTGAAGCTTTCTTT
>TRBV9|NA|TRBJ1-4|TRBD1
CASSVSQGSNEKLFF
TGTGCCAGCAGCGTATCACAGGGGTCTAATGAAAAACTGTTTTTT
>TRBV7-9|NA|TRBJ1-1|NA
CSSSPAGRGATVTEAFF
TGTTCCAGCAGCCCAGCCGGGAGGGGCGCAACGGTTACTGAAGCTTTCTTT
>TRBV11-3|NA|TRBJ2-2|TRBD2
CASSLGGSGTGELFF
TGTGCCAGCAGCTTGGGGGGGTCGGGCACCGGGGAGCTGTTTTTT
>TRBV7-8|NA|TRBJ2-7|TRBD2
CASSPRTRPDEQYF
TGTGCCAGCAGTCCAAGGACTAGGCCAGACGAGCAGTACTTC
>TRBV6-6|NA|TRBJ2-7|NA
CASSYSSGFEQYF
TGTGCCAGCAGTTACTCGTCGGGGTTCGAGCAGTACTTC
>TRBV15|NA|TRBJ2-7|NA
CATSRDQGALKAYEQYF
TGTGCCACCAGCAGAGATCAAGGGGCTTTAAAAGCCTACGAGCAGTACTTC
>TRBV6-1|NA|TRBJ1-2|TRBD1
CASSGLGQGSNGYTF
TGTGCCAGCAGTGGCCTGGGACAGGGGTCCAATGGCTACACCTTC
>TRBV30|NA|TRBJ1-2|NA
CAWSPGIFTNYGYTF
TGTGCCTGGAGCCCAGGGATTTTCACAAACTATGGCTACACCTTC
>TRBV5-1|NA|TRBJ1-1|NA
CASSLAGKGTEAFF
TGCGCCAGCAGCTTGGCAGGGAAGGGCACTGAAGCTTTCTTT
>TRBV2|NA|TRBJ2-1|TRBD1
CASGAGQGFYNEQFF
TGTGCCAGCGGAGCGGGACAGGGATTCTACAATGAGCAGTTCTTC